The T cell receptor (beta chain) under discussion was sequenced for a study of OX40 agonist ivuxolimab in advanced cancers. Looked up from germline, CDR1 is LGHNA and CDR2 is YSLEER. CDR3 size: 14 residues. V was pared by 0 bases and J by 3 bases, with 8 bases between. General study results and limits: The authors did not determine the antigen specificity of the expanded peripheral T cells. Average numbers of expanded clones were greater in CD8+ T cells than in CD4+. The CD4+ and CD8+ T cells in the blood had expanded clonally by week 6 at 0.1 to 3.0 mg/kg.

This clone was counted a few times. Its target is not known. Profiled with immunoSEQ multiplex PCR; TCRdb holds only in-frame clones, not every one. The repertoire holds about 74,000 clones, with roughly 90% as singletons. The chain links TRBV4-3 to TRBJ1-2; D remains unclear. The TCR comes from an adult with an advanced solid tumor such as melanoma, head and neck, liver or kidney cancer. Source: CD4+ or CD8+ T cells sorted from blood, taken in a trial of the OX40 agonist ivuxolimab. In nucleotides, the CDR3 is TGCGCCAGCAGCCAAGATTTCGGGGACTATGGCTACACCTTC. It specifies CASSQDFGDYGYTF.